The 19 T cell receptor beta chains below were found in one sample sequenced in a study of blood T cell repertoires in COVID-19. The protocol was immunoSEQ multiplex PCR, while the TCRdb copy is restricted to in-frame clones and leaves out a portion. This table has 69,000 or so clones, about 82% appearing once. Sequenced material: peripheral blood. The receptors were sampled from an elderly woman with active or convalescent COVID-19.

The chain has TRBV11-2 and TRBJ1-2; D is possibly TRBD1 (5 bases). Trimming removed 5 bases from V and 8 bases from J, with 15 bases in between. The CDR3 contains 13 residues. CDR1 and CDR2 from the germline V gene are SGHAT and FQNNGV. The CDR3 region is CASSPYGGRGYTF. CDR3 bases: TGTGCCAGCAGCCCCTACGGGGGTAGGGGCTACACCTTC.

This clone has more than one count but fewer than ten. The chain couples TRBV11-2 to TRBJ2-7; D is possibly TRBD2 (6 bases). The germline V gene has CDR1 SGHAT and CDR2 FQNNGV. The CDR3 is 18 amino acids. V was cut by 5 bases and J by 6 bases, with 29 bases left in between. The CDR3 DNA follows: TGTGCCAGCAGCCGGGAGCGGACGTATCTCTTTCTTTCGATCGAGCAGTACTTC. The encoded protein is CASSRERTYLFLSIEQYF.

In DNA form, the CDR3 reads TGTGCCAGCAGCGTAATCCGGGATATGAACACTGAAGCTTTCTTT. It specifies CASSVIRDMNTEAFF. The chain combines TRBV9 with TRBJ1-1; no firm D call. Trimming left V 1 base short and J 0 bases short, with 10 bases between. CDR3 length: 15 amino acids. The germline gives CDR1 SGDLS, CDR2 YYNGEE.

J is TRBJ2-3 and V is TRBV30, with TRBD2 matching 7 bases. CDR3 length: 13 residues. Germline V CDR1 and CDR2: GTSNPN, SVGIG (reference sequence). Trimming at V came to 5 bases and at J to 4 bases, leaving 6 bases not matched to a gene. CDR3 DNA sequence: TGTGCCTGGGCCCACGGGGGGTCAGATACGCAGTATTTT. This encodes CAWAHGGSDTQYF.

The rearrangement uses TRBV27 and TRBJ2-1; 9 bases line up with TRBD1. CDR1 and CDR2 (germline): MNHEY, SMNVEV (reference sequence). This CDR3 has 17 residues. V was pared by 4 bases and J by 9 bases, with 16 bases of the junction left unmatched. The CDR3 nucleotides read TGTGCCAGCAGTTCATCTCCTCTCCCCGGGACAGGGAGTGAGCAGTTCTTC. Residues: CASSSSPLPGTGSEQFF.

In its sample, this clone was seen a few times. This chain joins TRBV6-6 and TRBJ1-5; TRBD1 matches 9 bases. Germline CDR1 and CDR2: MNHNY and SVGAGI (reference sequence). This CDR3 is 16 amino acids long. V shed 6 bases, J shed 3 bases, and the junction held 9 bases outside the gene matches. The CDR3 coding sequence is TGTGCCAGCAGCACCGACAGGGGGGTATACAATCAGCCCCAGCATTTT. Translating gives CASSTDRGVYNQPQHF.

The rearrangement links TRBV5-1 to TRBJ2-3; D might be TRBD1 (6 bases). V lost 4 bases, J lost 4 bases, and 16 bases lay in between. The germline V gene has CDR1 SGHRS and CDR2 YFSETQ. The CDR3 runs 15 residues. CDR3 sequence reads: CASSVRGVGSDTQYF. In nucleotides, the CDR3 is TGCGCCAGCAGCGTCAGGGGTGTTGGGTCAGATACGCAGTATTTT.

This clone occurred once. The chain links TRBV6-5 to TRBJ1-1; D ambiguous. This CDR3 contains 14 residues. Between the trimmed V and J ends, which lost 10 bases and 2 bases, there was a span of 17 bases. The germline gives CDR1 MNHEY, CDR2 SVGAGI. The CDR3 coding sequence is TGTGCCATACTCTTGTGGGCTCCTAACACTGAAGCTTTCTTT. It is translated as CAILLWAPNTEAFF.

The genes are TRBV7-2 and TRBJ2-1; 12 positions agree with TRBD2. CDR3 length equals 18 residues. Trimming at V came to 2 bases and at J to 6 bases, leaving 11 bases not matched to a gene. Germline CDR1 and CDR2: SGHTA and FQGNSA. This CDR3 is CASSLYSASGRAGNEQFF. The CDR3 DNA reads as TGTGCCAGCAGCTTATACTCGGCTAGCGGGAGGGCCGGCAATGAGCAGTTCTTC. The complete variable domain, with remaining parts taken from reference TRBV7-2 and TRBJ2-1, reads GAGVSQSPSNKVTEKGKDVELRCDPISGHTALYWYRQSLGQGLEFLIYFQGNSAPDKSGLPSDRFSAERTGGSVSTLTIQRTQQEDSAVYLCASSLYSASGRAGNEQFFGPGTRLTVL.

This clone was seen once. The gene calls are TRBV21-1 and TRBJ2-5; TRBD2, the D gene given by the table, was not confirmed from the DNA. TRBV21-1 is noted as a pseudogene. The CDR3 loop spans 18 amino acids. DNA for the CDR3: TGTGCCAGCAGCAAAGAGAGAACTAGCGGGGCGGGGGAAGAGACCCAGTACTTC. Encoded protein: CASSKERTSGAGEETQYF.

The chain employs TRBV27 and TRBJ1-5, with D hard to call. The CDR3 consists of 12 residues. Germline V lookup: CDR1 MNHEY, CDR2 SMNVEV (reference sequence). V was trimmed by 10 bases and J by 1 base, leaving 8 bases between them. Written as DNA, the CDR3 is TGTGCCACTCCCCGGAGCAATCAGCCCCAGCATTTT. Residues: CATPRSNQPQHF.

Worth noting for this clone: In the same sample, other DNA sequences code for this CDR3. This chain uses TRBV7-9 with TRBJ2-6; D uncertain. V shed 1 base and J shed 4 bases, with 14 bases lying between them. The CDR3 sequence is 17 residues long. CDR1 is SEHNR and CDR2 is FQNEAQ in the germline V gene (reference sequence). CDR3 coding DNA: TGTGCCAGCAGCTTAGGAGGTGGTGGCTCGGGGGCCAACGTCCTGACTTTC. This gives the protein CASSLGGGGSGANVLTF. Full variable domain (outside the CDR3, taken from reference TRBV7-9 and TRBJ2-6): DTGVSQNPRHKITKRGQNVTFRCDPISEHNRLYWYRQTLGQGPEFLTYFQNEAQLEKSRLLSDRFSAERPKGSFSTLEIQRTEQGDSAMYLCASSLGGGGSGANVLTFGAGSRLTVL.

The chain links TRBV9 to TRBJ1-5; 7 bases match TRBD1. Germline-derived CDR1 and CDR2 are SGDLS and YYNGEE. The CDR3 contains 14 residues. V lost 2 bases to trimming and J lost 4 bases; unmatched junction nucleotides: 3. The CDR3 nucleotides read TGTGCCAGCAGCGTCGGGACAGTTAATCAGCCCCAGCATTTT. As protein: CASSVGTVNQPQHF. Full variable domain (outside the CDR3, taken from reference TRBV9 and TRBJ1-5): DSGVTQTPKHLITATGQRVTLRCSPRSGDLSVYWYQQSLDQGLQFLIQYYNGEERAKGNILERFSAQQFPDLHSELNLSSLELGDSALYFCASSVGTVNQPQHFGDGTRLSIL.

This chain uses TRBV7-8 with TRBJ1-1; TRBD1 aligns across 11 bases. From germline, CDR1 is SGHVS and CDR2 FQNEAQ. The CDR3 is 15 residues long. The V segment lost 3 bases and the J segment 5 bases; nucleotides outside the gene matches: 5. The CDR3 sequence: CASSFLGQGVTEAFF. CDR3 nucleotide sequence: TGTGCCAGCAGCTTCCTGGGACAGGGGGTTACTGAAGCTTTCTTT.

The chain is built from TRBV19 and TRBJ2-6; tentatively, D is TRBD2 (5 bases). CDR3 length: 15 residues. Trimming took off 4 bases at V and 1 base at J, with 8 bases between the two ends. Germline V gene sequence: CDR1 LNHDA, CDR2 SQIVND (reference sequence). The CDR3 reads CASSRGASGANVLTF. The CDR3 nucleotides are TGTGCCAGTAGTAGGGGAGCATCTGGGGCCAACGTCCTGACTTTC.

This sequence joins TRBV27 and TRBJ1-5; tentatively, D is TRBD1 (6 bases). In germline, CDR1 is MNHEY, CDR2 SMNVEV (reference sequence). CDR3 size: 13 residues. V lost 4 bases to trimming and J lost 7 bases, with 11 bases between them. CDR3 bases: TGTGCCAGCAGTTCCCAGACAGGACAGCCCCAGCATTTT. Protein: CASSSQTGQPQHF.

The chain uses TRBV14 and TRBJ2-6; D might be TRBD2 (5 bases). The CDR3 loop spans 14 amino acids. Trimming pared 2 bases from V and 3 bases from J, leaving 5 bases between. The germline V gene has CDR1 SGHDN and CDR2 FVKESK. This chain's CDR3 is CASSQSGGANVLTF. CDR3 sequence (DNA): TGTGCCAGCAGCCAAAGCGGTGGGGCCAACGTCCTGACTTTC. The whole variable domain, filled in from reference TRBV14 and TRBJ2-6, reads EAGVTQFPSHSVIEKGQTVTLRCDPISGHDNLYWYRRVMGKEIKFLLHFVKESKQDESGMPNNRFLAERTGGTYSTLKVQPAELEDSGVYFCASSQSGGANVLTFGAGSRLTVL.

This clone was counted only a few times. The chain has TRBV28 and TRBJ2-7; weak D call: TRBD1 (5 bases). V was pared by 4 bases and J by 4 bases, with 8 bases between. Germline V gene data show CDR1 as MDHEN and CDR2 as SYDVKM. This CDR3 region has 12 residues. As DNA, the CDR3 is TGTGCCAGCAGTTCCGACAGATACGAGCAGTACTTC. Protein product: CASSSDRYEQYF. Combining the CDR3 with reference TRBV28 and TRBJ2-7 gives the whole variable domain DVKVTQSSRYLVKRTGEKVFLECVQDMDHENMFWYRQDPGLGLRLIYFSYDVKMKEKGDIPEGYSVSREKKERFSLILESASTNQTSMYLCASSSDRYEQYFGPGTRLTVT.

This chain links TRBV5-6 with TRBJ1-2; maybe TRBD1 (6 bases). Germline assignment: CDR1 SGHDT and CDR2 YYEEEE. The CDR3 consists of 15 residues. V lost 0 bases and J 4 bases, leaving 13 bases between the germline ends. Here the CDR3 reads CASSLDRAGGYGYTF. DNA for the CDR3: TGTGCCAGCAGCTTGGACAGGGCGGGAGGCTATGGCTACACCTTC.